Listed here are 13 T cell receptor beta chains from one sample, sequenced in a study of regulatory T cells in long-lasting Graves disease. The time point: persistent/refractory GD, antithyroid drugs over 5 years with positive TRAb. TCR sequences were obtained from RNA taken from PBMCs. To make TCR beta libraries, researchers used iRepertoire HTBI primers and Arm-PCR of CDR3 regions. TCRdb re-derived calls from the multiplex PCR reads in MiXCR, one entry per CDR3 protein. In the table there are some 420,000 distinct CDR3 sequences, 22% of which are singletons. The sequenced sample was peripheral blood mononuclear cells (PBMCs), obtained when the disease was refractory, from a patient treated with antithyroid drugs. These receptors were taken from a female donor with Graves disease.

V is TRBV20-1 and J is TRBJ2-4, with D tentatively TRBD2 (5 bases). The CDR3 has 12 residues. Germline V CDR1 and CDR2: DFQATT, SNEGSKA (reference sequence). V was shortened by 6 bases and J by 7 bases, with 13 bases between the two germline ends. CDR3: CSARLPSNIQYF. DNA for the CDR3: TGCAGTGCAAGACTACCTTCTAACATTCAGTACTTC.

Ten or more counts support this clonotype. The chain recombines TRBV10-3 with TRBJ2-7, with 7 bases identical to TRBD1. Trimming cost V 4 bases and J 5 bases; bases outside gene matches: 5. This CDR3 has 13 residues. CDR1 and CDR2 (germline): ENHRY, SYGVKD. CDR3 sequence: CAISGQGKHEQYF. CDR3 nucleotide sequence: TGTGCCATCAGTGGACAGGGAAAACACGAGCAGTACTTC.

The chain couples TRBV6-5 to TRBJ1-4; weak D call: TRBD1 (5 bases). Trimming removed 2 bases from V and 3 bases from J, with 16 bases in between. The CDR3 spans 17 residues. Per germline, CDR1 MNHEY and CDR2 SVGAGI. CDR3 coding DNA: TGTGCCAGCAGTTACCCAGGGCAGCCGGGATCTAATGAAAAACTGTTTTTT. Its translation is CASSYPGQPGSNEKLFF.

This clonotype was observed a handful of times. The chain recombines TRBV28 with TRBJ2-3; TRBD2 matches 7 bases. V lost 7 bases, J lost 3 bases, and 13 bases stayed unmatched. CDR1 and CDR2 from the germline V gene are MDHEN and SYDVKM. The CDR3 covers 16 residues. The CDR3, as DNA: TGTGCCAGCATCCCCTCCGGAACTAGCGAAACAGATACGCAGTATTTT. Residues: CASIPSGTSETDTQYF.

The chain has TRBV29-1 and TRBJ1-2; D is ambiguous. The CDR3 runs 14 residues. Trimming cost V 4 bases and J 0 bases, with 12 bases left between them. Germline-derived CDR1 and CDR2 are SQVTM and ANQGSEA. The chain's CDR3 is CSVAAQEANYGYTF. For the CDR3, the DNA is TGCAGCGTTGCTGCCCAGGAAGCTAACTATGGCTACACCTTC.

In DNA, the CDR3 is TGTGCCACCAGCAGAGACCGGGGACCCACTGAAGCTTTCTTT. This encodes CATSRDRGPTEAFF. The V call is TRBV15, the J call TRBJ1-1, with D tentatively TRBD1 (5 bases). V dropped 0 bases and J dropped 4 bases, with 9 bases sitting between them. Germline loops: CDR1 LNHNV, CDR2 YYDKDF (reference sequence). The CDR3 consists of 14 residues.

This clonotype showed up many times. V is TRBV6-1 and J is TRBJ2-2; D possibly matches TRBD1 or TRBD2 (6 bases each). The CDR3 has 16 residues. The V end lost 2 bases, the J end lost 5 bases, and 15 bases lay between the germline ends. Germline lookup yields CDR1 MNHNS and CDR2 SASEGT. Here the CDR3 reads CASSEFGGRGTGELFF. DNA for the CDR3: TGTGCCAGCAGTGAATTTGGGGGCCGGGGGACCGGGGAGCTGTTTTTT.

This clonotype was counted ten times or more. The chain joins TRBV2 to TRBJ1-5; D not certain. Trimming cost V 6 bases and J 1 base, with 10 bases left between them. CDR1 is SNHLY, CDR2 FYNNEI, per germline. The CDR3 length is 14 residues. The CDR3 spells CASRKKGSNQPQHF. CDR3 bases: TGTGCCAGCAGGAAAAAGGGAAGCAATCAGCCCCAGCATTTT.

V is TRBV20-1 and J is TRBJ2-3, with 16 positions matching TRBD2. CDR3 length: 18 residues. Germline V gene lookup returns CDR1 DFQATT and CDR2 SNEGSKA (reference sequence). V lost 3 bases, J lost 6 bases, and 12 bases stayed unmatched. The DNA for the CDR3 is TGCAGTGCTAGTGGGGACGCTGGGACTAGCGGGAGGGCTGATACGCAGTATTTT. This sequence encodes CSASGDAGTSGRADTQYF.

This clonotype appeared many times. The DNA of the CDR3 is TGTGCCAGCAGTCTCCGCCCCGTAGACTTAACGGTGTTCTCTGGGGCCAACGTCCTGACTTTC. Translating it yields CASSLRPVDLTVFSGANVLTF. This chain links TRBV11-2 with TRBJ2-6; D unclear. The CDR3 covers 21 residues. The germline V gene encodes CDR1 SGHAT and CDR2 FQNNGV. Trimming took 6 bases from V and 0 from J, leaving 27 bases between them.

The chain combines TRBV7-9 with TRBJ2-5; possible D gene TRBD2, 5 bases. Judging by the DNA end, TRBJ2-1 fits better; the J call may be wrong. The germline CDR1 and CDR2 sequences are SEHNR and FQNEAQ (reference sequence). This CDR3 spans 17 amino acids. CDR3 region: CASSLTLGSRFYNEQFF. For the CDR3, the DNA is TGTGCCAGCAGCTTAACCTTAGGGAGCAGGTTTTACAATGAGCAGTTCTTC.

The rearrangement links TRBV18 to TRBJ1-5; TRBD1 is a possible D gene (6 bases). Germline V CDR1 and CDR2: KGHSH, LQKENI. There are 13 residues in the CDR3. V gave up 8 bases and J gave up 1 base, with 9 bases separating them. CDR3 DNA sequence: TGTGCCAGCGCAACAGGGAGCAATCAGCCCCAGCATTTT. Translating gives CASATGSNQPQHF.

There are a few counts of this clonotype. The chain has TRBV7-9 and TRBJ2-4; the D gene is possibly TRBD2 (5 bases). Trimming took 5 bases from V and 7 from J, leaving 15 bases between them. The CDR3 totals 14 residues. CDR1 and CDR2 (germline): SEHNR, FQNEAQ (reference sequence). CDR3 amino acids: CASSPRTAGNIQYF. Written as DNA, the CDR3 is TGTGCCAGCAGCCCCCGGACTGCGGGCAACATTCAGTACTTC.